This T cell receptor (beta chain) was profiled in a study of identical twins. Germline V gene data show CDR1 as MRHNA and CDR2 as SNTAGT. Trimming took 7 bases from V and 1 from J, leaving 11 bases between them. This CDR3 has 13 residues. Template switching, a step in the protocol, added a universal primer site, and cDNA carried unique molecular identifiers. TCRdb re-called the 5' RACE reads with MiXCR, one entry per CDR3 protein. This sample has around 490,000 distinct CDR3 sequences; about a fifth occur once, and the top ten carry more than 0.4%. Study-level points and caveats: Models underestimated TCR alpha sharing (out-of-frame) in monozygotic twins. Alpha sequences that were out-of-frame and twin-shared showed an excess of low generation probability.

About this clonotype itself: Antigen: not known.

These sequences were also reported in another study, on yellow fever vaccine responses in identical twins.

Sequenced material: CD4+ T cells sorted from blood. The V call is TRBV6-4, the J call TRBJ2-7; D not resolved. This TCR was sampled from a woman aged 18-29 years in good health. The CDR3 loop reads CASTQLGSYEQYF. The DNA for the CDR3 is TGTGCCAGCACCCAATTAGGATCCTACGAGCAGTACTTC.